One sample yielded the 25 T cell receptor beta chains listed below, sequenced in a study of T cells after yellow fever vaccination. TCRdb reanalysed the 5' RACE reads using MiXCR and keeps one entry per CDR3 protein. This table holds some 350,000 distinct CDR3 sequences, under 5% found once. Sample: PBMCs, taken 5 days after the yellow fever booster vaccination. The receptors shown here come from a man aged 18 to 29 who received the YFV17D yellow fever vaccine.

The table lists this clonotype with many counts. The rearrangement uses TRBV7-2 and TRBJ2-1; 9 bases align to TRBD2. In germline, CDR1 is SGHTA, CDR2 FQGNSA. CDR3 length: 14 amino acids. V lost 6 bases to trimming and J lost 4 bases; unmatched junction nucleotides: 4. CDR3 loop: CASRVTSGYNEQFF. The CDR3 nucleotides read TGTGCCAGCAGGGTGACTAGCGGTTACAATGAGCAGTTCTTC. The variable domain in full, with the rest retrieved from reference TRBV7-2 and TRBJ2-1, is GAGVSQSPSNKVTEKGKDVELRCDPISGHTALYWYRQSLGQGLEFLIYFQGNSAPDKSGLPSDRFSAERTGGSVSTLTIQRTQQEDSAVYLCASRVTSGYNEQFFGPGTRLTVL.

Ten or more counts support this clonotype. The V call is TRBV7-2, the J call TRBJ2-2; D is ambiguous. Looked up from germline, CDR1 is SGHTA and CDR2 is FQGNSA. The length of the CDR3 is 14 residues. V was shortened by 6 bases and J by 3 bases, with 11 bases between the two germline ends. For the CDR3, the DNA is TGTGCCAGCAGATTTGGGTGGGACACCGGGGAGCTGTTTTTT. Translation: CASRFGWDTGELFF.

This clonotype was seen only a few times. The chain uses TRBV4-2 and TRBJ2-3; 7 bases align to TRBD1. The CDR3 length is 13 residues. Germline V gene sequence: CDR1 LGHNA, CDR2 YNFKEQ. Losses at the gene ends were 1 base for V and 7 bases for J; bases not matched to a gene: 2. CDR3 sequence (DNA): TGTGCCAGCAGCCAAGGGACAGGTCATACGCAGTATTTT. Its translation: CASSQGTGHTQYF.

The table lists this clonotype with a few counts. The chain combines TRBV27 with TRBJ2-7; D is uncertain. V was clipped by 4 bases and J by 3 bases, with 13 bases between them. This CDR3 region has 14 residues. Per the germline V gene, CDR1 is MNHEY and CDR2 is SMNVEV (reference sequence). In DNA, the CDR3 is TGTGCCAGCAGTTCATATCTGCTCAGCTACGAGCAGTACTTC. It translates to CASSSYLLSYEQYF.

This clonotype was detected only a few times. V gene TRBV7-9 combines with J gene TRBJ1-5; no clear D gene. Trimming took 5 bases from V and 6 from J, leaving 8 bases between them. Per the germline V gene, CDR1 is SEHNR and CDR2 is FQNEAQ (reference sequence). The CDR3 is made up of 12 amino acids. The chain's CDR3 is CASSPQGQPQHF. The CDR3 nucleotides are TGTGCCAGCAGCCCCCAAGGTCAGCCCCAGCATTTT.

This clonotype was seen a handful of times. V is TRBV15 and J is TRBJ1-1, with D hard to call. Trimming cost V 3 bases and J 1 base, with 9 bases left between them. The CDR3 extends over 14 amino acids. Germline V lookup: CDR1 LNHNV, CDR2 YYDKDF (reference sequence). The DNA for the CDR3 is TGTGCCACCAGCAGCCCAGGTTGGAACACTGAAGCTTTCTTT. Amino acid sequence: CATSSPGWNTEAFF.

V gene TRBV7-2 combines with J gene TRBJ2-3, with 7 nucleotides matching TRBD1. Germline V gives CDR1 SGHTA, CDR2 FQGNSA. The CDR3 sequence is 15 residues long. The J segment lost 3 bases and the V segment lost 5 bases, leaving 8 bases of the junction unmatched. CDR3 loop: CASSITGVWTDTQYF. CDR3 bases: TGTGCCAGCAGCATCACAGGGGTTTGGACAGATACGCAGTATTTT.

Here the CDR3 reads CATSFLGANVLTF. The CDR3 DNA follows: TGTGCCACCAGCTTCCTGGGGGCCAACGTCCTGACTTTC. The rearrangement joins TRBV15 to TRBJ2-6; unclear D gene. CDR1 LNHNV and CDR2 YYDKDF come from the germline V gene (reference sequence). V dropped 5 bases and J dropped 4 bases, with 6 bases sitting between them. The length of the CDR3 is 13 residues.

The chain combines TRBV30 with TRBJ2-7; maybe TRBD1 (6 bases). Germline V gene data show CDR1 as GTSNPN and CDR2 as SVGIG (reference sequence). Trimming took 1 base from V and 2 from J, leaving 9 bases between them. This CDR3 has 13 residues. CDR3 nucleotides: TGTGCCTGGAGTGAAACAGGGACCTACGAGCAGTACTTC. The encoded protein is CAWSETGTYEQYF.

The J gene is TRBJ1-4, the V gene TRBV6-4, with D possibly matching TRBD1 (5 bases). V lost 4 bases, J lost 6 bases, and 15 bases lay in between. The CDR3 runs 15 residues. The germline gives CDR1 MRHNA, CDR2 SNTAGT. The CDR3 spells CASSAFGAPDEKLFF. The CDR3 coding sequence is TGTGCCAGCAGTGCCTTTGGGGCCCCGGATGAAAAACTGTTTTTT.

The table lists this clonotype with many counts. The gene calls are TRBV11-3 and TRBJ2-3; TRBD1 aligns across 8 bases. V dropped 5 bases and J dropped 0; count of bases not matched to a gene: 1. This CDR3 spans 14 amino acids. Germline loops: CDR1 SGHNT, CDR2 YENEEA. The CDR3 DNA sequence: TGTGCCAGCAGCCGGACAGGGAGCACAGATACGCAGTATTTT. It yields the protein CASSRTGSTDTQYF.

This clonotype turned up a few times. The genes are TRBV21-1 and TRBJ2-3; the table's TRBD1 call for D was not verified on the DNA. TRBV21-1 is a listed pseudogene. The CDR3 has 16 amino acids. In DNA form, the CDR3 reads TGTGCCAGCAGCAAGGCCCCGGGACAGGGTTCAGATACGCAGTATTTT. Its translation: CASSKAPGQGSDTQYF.

This sequence joins TRBV20-1 and TRBJ2-1; D unclear. This CDR3 has 11 residues. With 2 bases removed from V and 12 bases from J, the gap between germline ends came to 11 bases. CDR1 and CDR2 from the germline V gene are DFQATT and SNEGSKA (reference sequence). The CDR3 DNA reads TGCAGTGCTAGACAGGATGCGTTGCAGTTCTTC. Translating gives CSARQDALQFF.

This clonotype appeared a few times. The chain combines TRBV29-1 with TRBJ2-5; TRBD1 aligns across 8 bases. The J segment lost 2 bases and the V segment lost 6 bases, leaving 2 bases of the junction unmatched. CDR1 and CDR2 from the germline V gene are SQVTM and ANQGSEA. This CDR3 has 12 residues. The CDR3 sequence is CSVRDRQETQYF. The CDR3 nucleotides read TGCAGCGTGCGGGACAGGCAAGAGACCCAGTACTTC.

This clonotype turned up a few times. The chain has TRBV10-3 and TRBJ2-5, with D perhaps matching TRBD2 (6 bases). V gave up 4 bases and J gave up 5 bases, with 11 bases separating them. Looked up from germline, CDR1 is ENHRY and CDR2 is SYGVKD. The CDR3 loop spans 13 amino acids. As DNA, the CDR3 is TGTGCCATCAGTGCGGGCCGGGGGGAGACCCAGTACTTC. Its translation: CAISAGRGETQYF.

This clonotype was observed a few times. The chain recombines TRBV12-3 or TRBV12-4 with TRBJ1-1; weak D call: TRBD1 (5 bases). V dropped 6 bases and J dropped 6 bases, with 20 bases sitting between them. The CDR3 extends over 15 amino acids. Written as DNA, the CDR3 is TGTGCCAGCAGCCTAGTCCGGGACTATTTTGCTGAAGCTTTCTTT. It is translated as CASSLVRDYFAEAFF.

This clonotype occurred many times. This CDR3 is CSVEGGVETQYF. CDR3 coding DNA: TGCAGCGTTGAAGGGGGGGTGGAGACCCAGTACTTC. The rearrangement links TRBV29-1 to TRBJ2-5; D is perhaps TRBD2 (6 bases). V lost 1 base and J lost 5, with 8 bases in between. Germline CDR1 SQVTM, CDR2 ANQGSEA. There are 12 residues in the CDR3.

This clonotype was observed a single time. V gene TRBV20-1 combines with J gene TRBJ2-1; 7 bases match TRBD2. V lost 4 bases to trimming and J lost 2 bases; unmatched junction nucleotides: 5. Germline CDR1 reads DFQATT; CDR2 reads SNEGSKA (reference sequence). The CDR3 has 14 amino acids. CDR3 coding DNA: TGCAGTGCTAAAGGCGGGGGACCCTACAATGAGCAGTTCTTC. Its protein is CSAKGGGPYNEQFF.

For the CDR3, the DNA is TGCAGTGCTAATCTGGGACAGGGTACTGAGACCCAGTACTTC. Its translation: CSANLGQGTETQYF. The rearrangement uses TRBV20-1 and TRBJ2-5; 9 bases line up with TRBD1. The CDR3 length is 14 residues. The V gene's germline CDR1 is DFQATT and CDR2 SNEGSKA (reference sequence). After removal of 4 bases from V and 5 bases from J, the junction contained 8 bases not matched to a gene.

The CDR3 protein is CASSQEVRGGEPFF. The CDR3 DNA reads TGTGCCAGCAGCCAAGAGGTTCGCGGGGGAGAACCGTTCTTC. This rearrangement joins TRBV4-2 to TRBJ2-1, with TRBD2 matching 7 bases. The J segment lost 15 bases and the V segment lost 0 bases, leaving 11 bases of the junction unmatched. The germline V gene has CDR1 LGHNA and CDR2 YNFKEQ. The CDR3 runs 14 residues.

This chain uses TRBV20-1 with TRBJ2-1; 7 bases fit TRBD2. CDR1 is DFQATT, CDR2 SNEGSKA, per germline (reference sequence). This CDR3 has 14 amino acids. The V segment lost 5 bases and the J segment 8 bases; nucleotides outside the gene matches: 12. CDR3 coding DNA: TGCAGTGCTGTGACCGGGACTACGAGGCATGAGCAGTTCTTC. Amino acids: CSAVTGTTRHEQFF.

This rearrangement joins TRBV27 to TRBJ1-1; D is unresolved. The V end lost 4 bases, the J end lost 6 bases, and 18 bases lay between the germline ends. The germline V gene has CDR1 MNHEY and CDR2 SMNVEV (reference sequence). The CDR3 runs to 15 residues. This CDR3 is CASSSGVYMASEAFF. The DNA for the CDR3 is TGTGCCAGCAGTTCCGGGGTTTACATGGCCTCTGAAGCTTTCTTT.

This clonotype turned up a few times. The rearrangement links TRBV6-5 to TRBJ2-3; 8 bases match TRBD2. Germline V gene lookup returns CDR1 MNHEY and CDR2 SVGAGI. The junction had 6 bases not matched to a gene; V was cut back by 5 bases and J by 2 bases. The CDR3 has 15 amino acids. The CDR3 sequence: CASSSGGLPTDTQYF. CDR3 coding DNA: TGTGCCAGCAGTAGCGGGGGCTTGCCCACAGATACGCAGTATTTT.

This clonotype occurred a few times. This chain links TRBV5-1 with TRBJ2-6, with D uncertain. There are 12 residues in the CDR3. V was pared by 7 bases and J by 6 bases, with 8 bases between. Per the germline V gene, CDR1 is SGHRS and CDR2 is YFSETQ. In nucleotides, the CDR3 is TGCGCCAGCCTGGACGAGGCCAACGTCCTGACTTTC. Translated: CASLDEANVLTF.

The chain carries TRBV12-3 or TRBV12-4 and TRBJ1-2; D is possibly TRBD1 (5 bases). The ends were cut back, 5 bases at V and 8 bases at J, with 21 bases in the middle. The CDR3 is 15 amino acids. CDR3 amino acids: CASSPSGQRPGGYTF. DNA of the CDR3: TGTGCCAGCAGTCCTTCCGGACAACGCCCAGGGGGCTACACCTTC.